The T cell receptor (beta chain) described here comes from a study of blood T cell repertoires in COVID-19 (TCRdb year 2020). About the study as a whole: Samples from collaborators originated in the United States, Italy and Spain and spanned both the acute and convalescent phases of COVID-19. The prospective study material was composed of cDNA or gDNA derived from T cells, B-cell-depleted T cells, or PBMCs. Subjects who had been exposed to COVID-19, were actively infected with it, or had recovered from it provided the deeply sampled blood TCRbeta repertoires that made up the dataset. The repertoires were released in a freely available public database intended as a resource for research on the immune response to SARS-CoV-2. The samples were drawn from the first 160 participants of the ongoing ImmuneRACE study and from roughly 1,300 subjects provided by 6 global collaborators. A de-identified subject ID, COVID-19 status, age in years and sex were almost always included in the sample metadata. Where available, HLA class I and class II types were taken from metadata supplied by the sample provider and were not determined by assay-based typing. The research as a whole found: The quantity of clinical and demographic metadata differed by source and by participant and was supplied without curation.

Enrolling through a virtual design, the prospective study's participants ranged in age from roughly 18 to 90 years and lived across more than 20 United States geographic areas. Cohort assignment in the prospective study relied on participant-reported clinical history from a screening survey and a study questionnaire. For ImmuneRACE Cohort 3, a participant was defined as recovered based on two consecutive negative NP/OP PCR tests, clearance by a healthcare professional, or resolution of symptoms. In the prospective study, mobile phlebotomists collected whole blood, serum and a nasopharyngeal or oropharyngeal swab from each participant. Additional blood draws and questionnaires over an approximately 2-month period could optionally be provided by prospective study participants. Before DNA extraction, prospective study blood samples were shipped either frozen or at room temperature. Details on this clone: Its antigen is unknown. Base qualities are not recorded, but no much larger clone differs from it by a single base.

TCRbeta CDR3 regions were amplified from genomic DNA by means of the immunoSEQ Assay, a bias-controlled multiplex PCR. As for the authors' bioinformatics: The number of nucleated cells in each sample was estimated from the amplification of reference gene primers within the assay. Sequence reads were collapsed and filtered to measure the absolute abundance of every unique TCRbeta CDR3 rearrangement. Productive Simpson clonality was computed per sample as the square root of Simpson's diversity index over productive rearrangements. The table comes from immuneACCESS by way of TCRdb, which keeps in-frame sequences with V and J called. Part of the clones is missing from these tables; in studies checked, under half for an unresolved V gene and the rest for unknown reasons. V and J calls and clone size are as listed in that table; D and trimming were resolved from the DNA. The sample profile shows 450,000 to 600,000 clones; roughly nine tenths of them were found once. 0.65% to 0.9% of the sample comes from the top ten.

Cut back by 1 base and 6 bases, the V and J ends lie 12 bases apart. Reading from cysteine to phenylalanine, the CDR3 counts 14 amino acids. Only the CDR3 DNA stays, 42 bases, in frame from base 1. The CDR1 and CDR2 encoded by the germline V gene (reference sequence) are LNHDA and SQIVND. The receptor's source is a woman between 18 and 29 years old who had recovered from COVID-19. The material sequenced was PBMCs or T cells enriched from blood (not recorded which). The V and J segments used are TRBV19 and TRBJ1-1, with the identity of the D gene unclear. The CDR3 loop reads CASSIGRVGSEAFF. The DNA sequence is TGTGCCAGTAGTATAGGGCGGGTTGGGTCTGAAGCTTTCTTT.